The 22 T cell receptor beta chains below were found in one sample sequenced in a study of blood T cell repertoires in COVID-19 (dated by TCRdb to about 2020). Libraries were made using the immunoSEQ multiplex PCR assay. TCRdb limited this immuneACCESS table to in-frame rearrangements with V and J called. A share of clones is missing; checked studies link under half to unresolved V genes, and the rest is unexplained. For this sample the table gives approximately 190,000 clones, of which 82% were detected only once. Clones ranked in the top ten supply approximately 7.8% of the sample. The sample comprised peripheral blood. These receptors all come from a woman in her sixties or seventies with COVID-19, enrolled during active disease.

The gene calls are TRBV10-3 and TRBJ2-3; 7 bases map to TRBD2. Germline trimming cut 6 bases from V and 0 bases from J; bases unmatched to any gene: 9. Germline lookup yields CDR1 ENHRY and CDR2 SYGVKD. This CDR3 has 16 residues. CDR3 protein: CAISSGLEGSTDTQYF. In DNA, the CDR3 is TGTGCCATCAGCTCCGGACTAGAGGGTAGCACAGATACGCAGTATTTT.

The V gene is TRBV19, the J gene TRBJ1-2; D is possibly TRBD1 (6 bases). There are 15 residues in the CDR3. V lost 4 bases, J lost 2 bases, and 14 bases lay in between. From germline, CDR1 is LNHDA and CDR2 SQIVND (reference sequence). CDR3 protein: CASSTGQPPNYGYTF. The CDR3, as DNA: TGTGCCAGTAGTACAGGACAGCCACCGAACTATGGCTACACCTTC.

The gene calls are TRBV5-6 and TRBJ1-4; 9 bases align to TRBD1. This CDR3 spans 13 amino acids. V gave up 3 bases and J gave up 14 bases; unmatched junction bases: 8. Germline V gene sequence: CDR1 SGHDT, CDR2 YYEEEE. This chain's CDR3 is CASSWDRAGGLFF. The DNA for the CDR3 is TGTGCCAGCAGCTGGGACAGGGCCGGGGGGCTGTTTTTT.

This chain links TRBV29-1 with TRBJ1-5; D possibly corresponds to TRBD1 (6 bases). In germline, CDR1 is SQVTM, CDR2 ANQGSEA. CDR3 size: 14 residues. V was trimmed by 2 bases and J by 3 bases, leaving 11 bases between them. This chain's CDR3 is CSVETGNINQPQHF. CDR3 DNA: TGCAGCGTTGAAACAGGGAATATCAATCAGCCCCAGCATTTT.

The chain links TRBV11-2 to TRBJ2-2, with TRBD2 as a possible D gene (6 bases). V was shortened by 5 bases and J by 4 bases, with 14 bases between the two germline ends. Germline CDR1 and CDR2: SGHAT and FQNNGV. This CDR3 comprises 15 residues. The CDR3 here is CASSTGGRVTGELFF. CDR3 sequence (DNA): TGTGCCAGCAGCACCGGGGGTCGTGTCACCGGGGAGCTGTTTTTT.

This clone has only a few counts. The genes are TRBV3-1 (or the pseudogene TRBV3-2) and TRBJ2-2; tentative D call: TRBD1 (7 bases). This CDR3 has 13 amino acids. The germline gives CDR1 LGHDT, CDR2 YNNKEL (reference sequence). The germline V and J ends were trimmed by 10 bases and 5 bases, with 14 bases remaining between them. CDR3 sequence reads: CATEGARTGELFF. As DNA, the CDR3 is TGTGCCACGGAGGGGGCACGGACCGGGGAGCTGTTTTTT.

The chain carries TRBV3-1 (or the pseudogene TRBV3-2) and TRBJ1-2, with D possibly being TRBD1 (6 bases). From germline, CDR1 is LGHDT and CDR2 YNNKEL (reference sequence). The CDR3 has 17 amino acids. V lost 4 bases and J lost 3, with 21 bases in between. As DNA, the CDR3 is TGTGCCAGCAGCCTTTCGGACACCCCCAGGGGCTACTATGGCTACACCTTC. It specifies CASSLSDTPRGYYGYTF.

This chain links TRBV9 with TRBJ2-1; D is perhaps TRBD2 (6 bases). The CDR3 has 17 amino acids. Between the trimmed V and J ends, which lost 2 bases and 4 bases, there was a span of 19 bases. CDR1 is SGDLS and CDR2 is YYNGEE in the germline V gene. CDR3 DNA sequence: TGTGCCAGCAGCGTTCACCTGGTCGGTAGCGGATACAATGAGCAGTTCTTC. This codes for CASSVHLVGSGYNEQFF.

This clone has a single count. The chain links TRBV10-3 to TRBJ1-1, with 7 bases fitting TRBD1. There are 13 residues in the CDR3. V shed 8 bases and J 1 base; nucleotides not matched to a gene: 4. Looked up from germline, CDR1 is ENHRY and CDR2 is SYGVKD. CDR3 amino acids: CAIQGTANTEAFF. The DNA for the CDR3 is TGTGCCATCCAGGGGACAGCGAACACTGAAGCTTTCTTT.

This clone has only a few counts. Other DNA sequences from this sample encode an identical CDR3 as well. The chain couples TRBV6-5 to TRBJ1-6, with D possibly being TRBD1 (5 bases). The CDR3 loop spans 15 amino acids. The germline CDR1 and CDR2 sequences are MNHEY and SVGAGI. The V end was cut by 6 bases, the J end by 8 bases, with 17 bases between. CDR3: CASRGRASLHSPLHF. The CDR3 nucleotides are TGTGCCAGCAGGGGCAGGGCGTCTCTCCATTCACCCCTCCACTTT.

The V call is TRBV28, the J call TRBJ1-5; a possible D gene is TRBD1 (6 bases). V lost 5 bases, J lost 4 bases, and 12 bases lay in between. The CDR3 is 14 residues long. Germline V gene sequence: CDR1 MDHEN, CDR2 SYDVKM. CDR3 protein: CASSPRGGNQPQHF. As DNA, the CDR3 is TGTGCCAGCAGTCCCCGAGGGGGAAATCAGCCCCAGCATTTT. The variable domain in full, completed from reference TRBV28 and TRBJ1-5, reads DVKVTQSSRYLVKRTGEKVFLECVQDMDHENMFWYRQDPGLGLRLIYFSYDVKMKEKGDIPEGYSVSREKKERFSLILESASTNQTSMYLCASSPRGGNQPQHFGDGTRLSIL.

The chain joins TRBV19 to TRBJ1-4; 9 bases are a match to TRBD1. The CDR3 sequence is 12 residues long. V was pared by 7 bases and J by 7 bases, with 1 base of the junction left unmatched. CDR1 LNHDA and CDR2 SQIVND come from the germline V gene (reference sequence). The CDR3 bases are TGTGCCAGTACGGACAGGGGTGAAAAACTGTTTTTT. As protein: CASTDRGEKLFF.

The table lists this clone with a few counts. This chain joins TRBV5-4 and TRBJ2-2; TRBD2 matches at 8 bases. The CDR3 is made up of 15 amino acids. V shed 4 bases, J shed 2 bases, and the junction held 4 bases outside the gene matches. Germline CDR1 SGHNT, CDR2 YYREEE (reference sequence). CDR3 nucleotide sequence: TGTGCCAGCAGCCCGGGGACTAGAAACACCGGGGAGCTGTTTTTT. Its protein is CASSPGTRNTGELFF.

V is TRBV6-2 or TRBV6-3 and J is TRBJ2-2; a weak D match, TRBD1 (6 bases). Germline V gene data show CDR1 as MNHEY and CDR2 as SVGEGT. The CDR3 runs 18 residues. Trimming took off 0 bases at V and 4 bases at J, with 18 bases between the two ends. The chain's CDR3 is CASSYSIYRDRSTGELFF. The CDR3 DNA reads TGTGCCAGCAGTTACTCGATATATCGAGACAGGAGCACCGGGGAGCTGTTTTTT.

The chain's CDR3 is CASARAGIAEAFF. The CDR3 DNA follows: TGTGCCAGCGCCCGGGCAGGGATCGCTGAAGCTTTCTTT. This rearrangement joins TRBV7-9 to TRBJ1-1, with D possibly TRBD1 on 5 matching bases. Per germline, CDR1 SEHNR and CDR2 FQNEAQ (reference sequence). This CDR3 contains 13 residues. V lost 8 bases to trimming and J lost 6 bases, with 16 bases between them.

The chain carries TRBV6-2 or TRBV6-3 and TRBJ2-7; the D gene is possibly TRBD2 (5 bases). Germline CDR1 is MNHEY and CDR2 is SVGEGT. The V gene lost 2 bases and the J gene lost 5 bases, with 13 bases spanning the gap. This CDR3 comprises 14 residues. The CDR3 sequence: CASSYRAEGNEQYF. CDR3 DNA: TGTGCCAGCAGTTACCGGGCCGAGGGTAACGAGCAGTACTTC.

The chain joins TRBV3-1 (or the pseudogene TRBV3-2) to TRBJ1-2; D is uncertain. V dropped 1 base and J dropped 7 bases, with 19 bases sitting between them. The CDR3 sequence is 16 residues long. Germline loops: CDR1 LGHDT, CDR2 YNNKEL (reference sequence). In DNA form, the CDR3 reads TGTGCCAGCAGCCAAGGAGACGCAGGTCCGAGTCCTGGCTACACCTTC. Its translation is CASSQGDAGPSPGYTF.

The rearrangement uses TRBV6-5 and TRBJ2-5; TRBD1 might be the D (6 bases). V gave up 0 bases and J gave up 5 bases, with 16 bases separating them. The CDR3 is 16 residues long. Germline values: CDR1 MNHEY, CDR2 SVGAGI. DNA of the CDR3: TGTGCCAGCAGTTACTCGAGACAGGTTTCTGGGGAGACCCAGTACTTC. Protein sequence: CASSYSRQVSGETQYF.

The chain has TRBV6-2 or TRBV6-3 and TRBJ2-1; tentatively, D is TRBD2 (6 bases). The V end lost 0 bases, the J end lost 7 bases, and 22 bases lay between the germline ends. Germline V lookup: CDR1 MNHEY, CDR2 SVGEGT. The length of the CDR3 is 18 residues. The CDR3 here is CASSYSSGRNLGGNEQFF. CDR3 nucleotide sequence: TGTGCCAGCAGTTACTCGAGCGGGCGGAATCTCGGTGGGAATGAGCAGTTCTTC.

The chain carries TRBV14 and TRBJ2-7; 9 positions match TRBD1. Per the germline V gene, CDR1 is SGHDN and CDR2 is FVKESK. The CDR3 runs to 15 residues. V gave up 1 base and J gave up 4 bases; unmatched junction bases: 5. CDR3: CASSQVGTGPYEQYF. DNA of the CDR3: TGTGCCAGCAGCCAAGTCGGGACAGGGCCTTACGAGCAGTACTTC. The full variable domain, in which reference TRBV14 and TRBJ2-7 provide the parts outside the CDR3, is EAGVTQFPSHSVIEKGQTVTLRCDPISGHDNLYWYRRVMGKEIKFLLHFVKESKQDESGMPNNRFLAERTGGTYSTLKVQPAELEDSGVYFCASSQVGTGPYEQYFGPGTRLTVT.

This clone was picked up one time. This chain links TRBV14 with TRBJ2-1; 8 bases align to TRBD2. The CDR3 is 13 amino acids. Germline trimming cut 4 bases from V and 6 bases from J; bases unmatched to any gene: 2. Germline V gene sequence: CDR1 SGHDN, CDR2 FVKESK. As DNA, the CDR3 is TGTGCCAGCAGCCCAGGGACTAGCAATGAGCAGTTCTTC. The encoded protein is CASSPGTSNEQFF.

A few counts support this clone. The chain uses TRBV7-9 and TRBJ2-2, with D unresolved. The CDR3 is made up of 12 amino acids. V lost 6 bases, J lost 7 bases, and 9 bases lay in between. The germline V gene has CDR1 SEHNR and CDR2 FQNEAQ (reference sequence). The CDR3 DNA follows: TGTGCCAGCAGGCGACTTGGCGGGGAGCTGTTTTTT. This sequence encodes CASRRLGGELFF. The complete variable domain, with remaining parts taken from reference TRBV7-9 and TRBJ2-2, reads DTGVSQNPRHKITKRGQNVTFRCDPISEHNRLYWYRQTLGQGPEFLTYFQNEAQLEKSRLLSDRFSAERPKGSFSTLEIQRTEQGDSAMYLCASRRLGGELFFGEGSRLTVL.